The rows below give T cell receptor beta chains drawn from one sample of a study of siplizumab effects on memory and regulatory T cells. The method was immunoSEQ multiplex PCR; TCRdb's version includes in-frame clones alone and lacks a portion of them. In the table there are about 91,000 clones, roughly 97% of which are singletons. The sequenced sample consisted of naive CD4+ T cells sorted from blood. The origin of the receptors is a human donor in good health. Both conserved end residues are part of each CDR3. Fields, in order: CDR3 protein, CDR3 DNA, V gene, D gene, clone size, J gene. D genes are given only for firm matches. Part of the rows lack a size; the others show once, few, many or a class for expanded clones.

cdr3_aa: CASSLVSGYAGELFF; cdr3_nt: TGTGCCAGCAGCTTAGTTAGCGGGTATGCCGGGGAGCTGTTTTTT; v_call: TRBV7-2; d_call: TRBD2; clone_size: -; j_call: TRBJ2-2
cdr3_aa: CASSLGAGSSYNEQFF; cdr3_nt: TGCGCCAGCAGCTTAGGCGCAGGAAGCTCCTACAATGAGCAGTTCTTC; v_call: TRBV5-1; d_call: -; clone_size: -; j_call: TRBJ2-1
cdr3_aa: CASSSQGGLVNSPLHF; cdr3_nt: TGTGCCAGCAGCTCACAGGGAGGGCTAGTTAATTCACCCCTCCACTTT; v_call: TRBV7-2; d_call: -; clone_size: -; j_call: TRBJ1-6
cdr3_aa: CASRGDSNQPQHF; cdr3_nt: TGCGCCAGCAGGGGAGATAGCAATCAGCCCCAGCATTTT; v_call: TRBV5-1; d_call: -; clone_size: -; j_call: TRBJ1-5
cdr3_aa: CASSPGQTRSYEQYF; cdr3_nt: TGTGCCAGCTCACCGGGACAGACTAGATCCTACGAGCAGTACTTC; v_call: TRBV18; d_call: -; clone_size: once; j_call: TRBJ2-7
cdr3_aa: CASSATVTNYGYTF; cdr3_nt: TGTGCCAGTAGTGCGACAGTTACTAACTATGGCTACACCTTC; v_call: TRBV19; d_call: -; clone_size: once; j_call: TRBJ1-2
cdr3_aa: CASSRDRVDSNQPQHF; cdr3_nt: TGTGCCAGCAGTCGCGACAGAGTCGATAGCAATCAGCCCCAGCATTTT; v_call: TRBV6-6; d_call: -; clone_size: -; j_call: TRBJ1-5
cdr3_aa: CASSPFFSGGLVDTQYF; cdr3_nt: TGTGCCAGCAGCCCATTCTTTAGCGGGGGTCTGGTGGATACGCAGTATTTT; v_call: TRBV11-2; d_call: TRBD2; clone_size: -; j_call: TRBJ2-3
cdr3_aa: CASSLHGQGLSLADTEAFF; cdr3_nt: TGCGCCAGCAGCCTCCACGGACAGGGTTTAAGCCTTGCGGACACTGAAGCTTTCTTT; v_call: TRBV5-1; d_call: TRBD1; clone_size: once; j_call: TRBJ1-1
cdr3_aa: CASSVQGSSYNEQFF; cdr3_nt: TGTGCCAGCAGCGTCCAGGGGAGCTCCTACAATGAGCAGTTCTTC; v_call: TRBV9; d_call: -; clone_size: -; j_call: TRBJ2-1
cdr3_aa: CASSYSPRTADYEQYF; cdr3_nt: TGTGCCAGCAGTTACTCACCCCGGACGGCGGACTACGAGCAGTACTTC; v_call: TRBV6-5; d_call: -; clone_size: -; j_call: TRBJ2-7
cdr3_aa: CASSPGQGPGELFF; cdr3_nt: TGTGCCAGCAGCCCGGGACAGGGGCCCGGGGAGCTGTTTTTT; v_call: TRBV7-9; d_call: TRBD1; clone_size: -; j_call: TRBJ2-2
cdr3_aa: CASSLRQYGYTF; cdr3_nt: TGTGCCAGCAGTCTAAGACAGTATGGCTACACCTTC; v_call: TRBV28; d_call: -; clone_size: once; j_call: TRBJ1-2
cdr3_aa: CASSIQNRAGEQYF; cdr3_nt: TGTGCCAGCAGTATCCAAAACAGGGCTGGGGAGCAGTACTTC; v_call: TRBV2; d_call: -; clone_size: -; j_call: TRBJ2-7
cdr3_aa: CASSHRINEKLFF; cdr3_nt: TGTGCCAGCAGCCATAGGATAAATGAAAAACTGTTTTTT; v_call: TRBV14; d_call: -; clone_size: -; j_call: TRBJ1-4
cdr3_aa: CASSPPYTGELFF; cdr3_nt: TGTGCCAGCTCACCACCGTACACCGGGGAGCTGTTTTTT; v_call: TRBV18; d_call: -; clone_size: -; j_call: TRBJ2-2
cdr3_aa: CASSERDRGAEAFF; cdr3_nt: TGTGCCAGCAGTGAAAGGGACAGGGGCGCTGAAGCTTTCTTT; v_call: TRBV6-5; d_call: TRBD1; clone_size: once; j_call: TRBJ1-1
cdr3_aa: CASSLRGSANQPQHF; cdr3_nt: TGTGCCAGCAGTTTACGGGGCAGTGCCAATCAGCCCCAGCATTTT; v_call: TRBV28; d_call: -; clone_size: -; j_call: TRBJ1-5
cdr3_aa: CASSSGTGTYEQYF; cdr3_nt: TGTGCCAGCAGTTCCGGGACAGGAACCTACGAGCAGTACTTC; v_call: TRBV6-1; d_call: TRBD1; clone_size: -; j_call: TRBJ2-7
cdr3_aa: CASSYDGSSGNTIYF; cdr3_nt: TGCGCCAGCAGCTACGACGGGAGCTCTGGAAACACCATATATTTT; v_call: TRBV5-1; d_call: -; clone_size: once; j_call: TRBJ1-3
cdr3_aa: CASSISLVGITDTQYF; cdr3_nt: TGTGCCAGTAGTATATCTCTCGTGGGCATCACAGATACGCAGTATTTT; v_call: TRBV19; d_call: -; clone_size: -; j_call: TRBJ2-3
cdr3_aa: CASSQEGGRHTEAFF; cdr3_nt: TGCGCCAGCAGCCAAGAAGGAGGCAGACACACTGAAGCTTTCTTT; v_call: TRBV4-3; d_call: -; clone_size: -; j_call: TRBJ1-1
cdr3_aa: CASSLPAGGRETQYF; cdr3_nt: TGTGCCAGCAGCTTACCAGCGGGGGGGAGAGAGACCCAGTACTTC; v_call: TRBV7-2; d_call: TRBD2; clone_size: -; j_call: TRBJ2-5
cdr3_aa: CASSNYRGTEAFF; cdr3_nt: TGTGCCAGCAGCAACTACAGGGGTACTGAAGCTTTCTTT; v_call: TRBV6-5; d_call: TRBD1; clone_size: -; j_call: TRBJ1-1
cdr3_aa: CASSFAWTGASNQPQHF; cdr3_nt: TGTGCCAGCAGCTTTGCGTGGACGGGTGCTAGCAATCAGCCCCAGCATTTT; v_call: TRBV12-1; d_call: -; clone_size: -; j_call: TRBJ1-5
cdr3_aa: CASSLGGRDAGELFF; cdr3_nt: TGCGCCAGCAGCTTGGGGGGGCGAGACGCCGGGGAGCTGTTTTTT; v_call: TRBV5-1; d_call: -; clone_size: -; j_call: TRBJ2-2
cdr3_aa: CASSYTGTSFGANVLTF; cdr3_nt: TGTGCCAGCAGCTACACAGGGACCTCCTTTGGGGCCAACGTCCTGACTTTC; v_call: TRBV11-2; d_call: -; clone_size: -; j_call: TRBJ2-6
cdr3_aa: CASSQPRQGYTEAFF; cdr3_nt: TGCGCCAGCAGCCAACCTAGACAGGGGTACACTGAAGCTTTCTTT; v_call: TRBV4-1; d_call: TRBD1; clone_size: -; j_call: TRBJ1-1
cdr3_aa: CASSSGGTGGANEQFF; cdr3_nt: TGTGCCAGCAGCTCCGGTGGGACAGGGGGGGCCAATGAGCAGTTCTTC; v_call: TRBV5-4; d_call: TRBD1; clone_size: -; j_call: TRBJ2-1
cdr3_aa: CAWSVTANQPQHF; cdr3_nt: TGTGCCTGGAGTGTAACAGCAAATCAGCCCCAGCATTTT; v_call: TRBV30; d_call: -; clone_size: -; j_call: TRBJ1-5
cdr3_aa: CASSFHGNQETQYF; cdr3_nt: TGTGCCAGCAGCTTTCACGGCAACCAAGAGACCCAGTACTTC; v_call: TRBV7-2; d_call: -; clone_size: -; j_call: TRBJ2-5
cdr3_aa: CASRELGNTEAFF; cdr3_nt: TGTGCCAGCAGGGAGCTCGGGAACACTGAAGCTTTCTTT; v_call: TRBV28; d_call: -; clone_size: -; j_call: TRBJ1-1
cdr3_aa: CASSLGEYEQYF; cdr3_nt: TGTGCCAGCAGCTTAGGAGAATACGAGCAGTACTTC; v_call: TRBV11-2; d_call: -; clone_size: -; j_call: TRBJ2-7
cdr3_aa: CASSLSVGGALGTQYF; cdr3_nt: TGCGCCAGCAGCTTGTCCGTCGGGGGGGCCTTGGGAACCCAGTACTTC; v_call: TRBV5-1; d_call: TRBD2; clone_size: -; j_call: TRBJ2-5
cdr3_aa: CASSHRQGALYGYTF; cdr3_nt: TGCGCCAGCAGCCATCGACAGGGGGCCCTCTATGGCTACACCTTC; v_call: TRBV5-1; d_call: TRBD1; clone_size: -; j_call: TRBJ1-2
cdr3_aa: CSVWGGQSSFRAFF; cdr3_nt: TGCAGCGTTTGGGGGGGACAGTCGTCCTTTCGGGCTTTCTTT; v_call: TRBV29-1; d_call: TRBD1; clone_size: -; j_call: TRBJ1-1
cdr3_aa: CASSGQGSYEQYF; cdr3_nt: TGTGCCAGCAGTGGACAGGGATCCTACGAGCAGTACTTC; v_call: TRBV6-1; d_call: TRBD1; clone_size: -; j_call: TRBJ2-7
cdr3_aa: CASSLGKASGGLNTGELFF; cdr3_nt: TGTGCCAGCAGCTTGGGAAAGGCTAGCGGGGGCCTGAACACCGGGGAGCTGTTTTTT; v_call: TRBV5-5; d_call: TRBD2; clone_size: -; j_call: TRBJ2-2
cdr3_aa: CASSLWTGFGYTF; cdr3_nt: TGTGCCAGCAGCTTATGGACAGGTTTTGGCTACACCTTC; v_call: TRBV5-4; d_call: TRBD1; clone_size: -; j_call: TRBJ1-2